This TCR beta chain was documented in a study of blood T cell repertoires in COVID-19. This clone was seen once. In the original analysis: It was from reference gene primer amplification that nucleated cell counts were estimated. Clones were sequenced by immunoSEQ multiplex PCR, and TCRdb holds only the in-frame ones, with some missing. Clone size and the V and J calls come from that table; the DNA yielded D and trimming. The sample yields a few hundred thousand clones, 70% to 90% seen once. This CDR3 comprises 14 residues. Trimming stripped 1 base from V and 8 bases from J, with 13 bases between. Per germline, CDR1 SGHAT and CDR2 FQNNGV.

The V and J genes are TRBV11-2 and TRBJ2-3; a weak D match, TRBD2 (6 bases). This TCR was recovered from a woman aged 30 to 39 who had recovered from COVID-19. The sequencing input was PBMCs or T cells enriched from blood (not recorded which). For the CDR3, the DNA is TGTGCCAGCAGCTTAGTCGGGGGTAAGGCTACGCAGTATTTT. The encoded protein is CASSLVGGKATQYF.